The clone carrying this T cell receptor (beta chain) was detected a few times. The antigen remains unidentified. Synthesis of TCR cDNA relied on 5'RACE template switching, which attached a universal primer site and UMIs. TCRdb re-analysed the 5' RACE reads in MiXCR, keeping a single row per CDR3 protein. Found here are some 300,000 distinct CDR3 sequences, about 8.3% of them singletons; the top ten hold around 17%. The sample is drawn from a study of T cells after yellow fever vaccination. V lost 7 bases and J lost 1, with 13 bases in between. This CDR3 has 13 residues. CDR1 is SQVTM and CDR2 is ANQGSEA in the germline V gene. Study-wide points: The study re-detected most primary-vaccination clones after the booster (about 95% CD4, roughly 90% CD8). In FACS-sorted repertoires, abundant clonotypes from the bulk population could appear as contaminants.

Sequencing used PBMCs, obtained around 45 days after the first yellow fever vaccination. The TCR was taken from a man aged 18-30 years who received the YFV17D yellow fever vaccine. The chain carries TRBV29-1 and TRBJ1-1; D might be TRBD1 (5 bases). In DNA form, the CDR3 reads TGCAGCGGGCGGCCGGGACCGAACACTGAAGCTTTCTTT. It encodes CSGRPGPNTEAFF.